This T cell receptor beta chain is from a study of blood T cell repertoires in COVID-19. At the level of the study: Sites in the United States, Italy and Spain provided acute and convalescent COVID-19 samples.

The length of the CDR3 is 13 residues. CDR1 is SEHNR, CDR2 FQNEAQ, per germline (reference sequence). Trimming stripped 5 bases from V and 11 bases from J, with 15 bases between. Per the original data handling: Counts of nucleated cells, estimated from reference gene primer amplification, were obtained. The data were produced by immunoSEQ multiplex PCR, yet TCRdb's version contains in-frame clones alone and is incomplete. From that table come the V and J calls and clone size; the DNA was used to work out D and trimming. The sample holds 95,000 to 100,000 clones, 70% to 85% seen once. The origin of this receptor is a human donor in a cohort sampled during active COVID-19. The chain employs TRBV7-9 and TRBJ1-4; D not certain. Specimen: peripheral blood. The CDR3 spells CASSLPPTRKLFF. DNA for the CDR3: TGTGCCAGCAGCCTACCTCCCACTAGGAAACTGTTTTTT.